This record concerns one T cell receptor (beta chain) sequence. This sample is drawn from a study of technical replicates of blood from a handful of donors. Sequencing was performed with immunoSEQ multiplex PCR; in TCRdb, only in-frame clones are kept and a portion is missing. Among 60,000 to 85,000 clones listed, approximately 94% were seen once. Trimming removed 3 bases from V and 5 bases from J; junction bases left unmatched: 9. Germline V lookup: CDR1 SGDLS, CDR2 YYNGEE. CDR3 length equals 15 residues. The gene calls are TRBV9 and TRBJ2-3, with TRBD2 matching over 7 bases. The receptor comes from a human donor in good health. Sequencing input: T cells isolated from PBMCs. CDR3 loop: CASSGNGGRGDTQYF. CDR3 nucleotide sequence: TGTGCCAGCAGCGGAAACGGGGGGAGGGGAGATACGCAGTATTTT.